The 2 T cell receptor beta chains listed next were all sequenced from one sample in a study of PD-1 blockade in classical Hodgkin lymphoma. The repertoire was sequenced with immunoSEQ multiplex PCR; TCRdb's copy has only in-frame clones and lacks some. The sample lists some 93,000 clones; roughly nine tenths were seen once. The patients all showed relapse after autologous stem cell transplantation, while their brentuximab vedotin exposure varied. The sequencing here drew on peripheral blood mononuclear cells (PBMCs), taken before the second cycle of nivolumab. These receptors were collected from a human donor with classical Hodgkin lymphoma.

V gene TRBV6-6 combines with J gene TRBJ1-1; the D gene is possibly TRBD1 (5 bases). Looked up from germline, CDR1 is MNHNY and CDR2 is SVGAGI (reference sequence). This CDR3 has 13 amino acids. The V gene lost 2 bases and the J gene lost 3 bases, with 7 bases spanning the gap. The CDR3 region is CASSYGQHTEAFF. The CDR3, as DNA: TGTGCCAGCAGTTACGGACAACACACTGAAGCTTTCTTT.

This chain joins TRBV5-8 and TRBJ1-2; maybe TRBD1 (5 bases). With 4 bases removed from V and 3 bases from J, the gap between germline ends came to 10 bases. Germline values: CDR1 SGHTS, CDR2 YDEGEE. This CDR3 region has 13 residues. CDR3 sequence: CASSPGTYYGYTF. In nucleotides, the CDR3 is TGTGCCAGCAGCCCCGGGACTTACTATGGCTACACCTTC.